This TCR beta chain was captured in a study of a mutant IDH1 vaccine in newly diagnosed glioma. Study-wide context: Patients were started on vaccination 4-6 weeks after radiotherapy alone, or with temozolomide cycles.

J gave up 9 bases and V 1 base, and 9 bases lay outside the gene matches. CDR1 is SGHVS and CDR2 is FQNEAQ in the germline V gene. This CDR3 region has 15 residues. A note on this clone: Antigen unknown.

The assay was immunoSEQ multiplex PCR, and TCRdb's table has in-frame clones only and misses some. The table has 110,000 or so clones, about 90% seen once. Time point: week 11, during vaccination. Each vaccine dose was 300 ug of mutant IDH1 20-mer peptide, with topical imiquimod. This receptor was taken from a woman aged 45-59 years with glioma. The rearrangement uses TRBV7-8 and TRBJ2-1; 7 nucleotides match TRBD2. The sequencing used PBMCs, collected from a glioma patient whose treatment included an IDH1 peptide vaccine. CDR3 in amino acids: CASSLGEGGRPEQFF. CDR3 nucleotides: TGTGCCAGCAGCTTAGGGGAGGGCGGGAGACCTGAGCAGTTCTTC. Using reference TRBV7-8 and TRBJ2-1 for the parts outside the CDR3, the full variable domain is GAGVSQSPRYKVAKRGQDVALRCDPISGHVSLFWYQQALGQGPEFLTYFQNEAQLDKSGLPSDRFFAERPEGSVSTLKIQRTQQEDSAVYLCASSLGEGGRPEQFFGPGTRLTVL.